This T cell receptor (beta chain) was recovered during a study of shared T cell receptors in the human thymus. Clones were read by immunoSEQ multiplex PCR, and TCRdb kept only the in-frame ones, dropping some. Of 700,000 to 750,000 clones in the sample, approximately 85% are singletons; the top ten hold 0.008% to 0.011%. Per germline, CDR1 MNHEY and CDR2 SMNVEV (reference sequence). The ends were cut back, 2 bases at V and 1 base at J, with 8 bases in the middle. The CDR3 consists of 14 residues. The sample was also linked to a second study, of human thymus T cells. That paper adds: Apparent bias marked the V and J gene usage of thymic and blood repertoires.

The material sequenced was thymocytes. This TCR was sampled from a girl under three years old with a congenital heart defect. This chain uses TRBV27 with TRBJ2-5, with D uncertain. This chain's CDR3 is CASSLTRSQETQYF. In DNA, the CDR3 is TGTGCCAGCAGTTTAACCAGGTCCCAAGAGACCCAGTACTTC.